This T cell receptor (beta chain) derives from a study of T cells in Graves' hyperthyroidism and ophthalmopathy. This clonotype was found many times. RNA transcripts served as the template for amplifying TCR beta CDR3 regions. TCR CDR3 regions were first amplified by RT-PCR with HTBI primers. TCRdb re-called the multiplex PCR reads through MiXCR, storing one row per CDR3 protein. The table records about 410,000 distinct CDR3 sequences, roughly 15% of them present only once. There are 12 residues in the CDR3. The V gene lost 5 bases and the J gene lost 5 bases, with 9 bases spanning the gap. Germline assignment: CDR1 SEHNR and CDR2 FQNEAQ (reference sequence).

The sequence was obtained from a man aged 18 to 29 with Graves' ophthalmopathy. Sequenced input: blood. The J gene is TRBJ1-1, the V gene TRBV7-9; D might be TRBD1 (5 bases). The CDR3 loop reads CASSRKGTEAFF. CDR3 in DNA: TGTGCCAGCAGCCGGAAGGGGACTGAAGCTTTCTTT.